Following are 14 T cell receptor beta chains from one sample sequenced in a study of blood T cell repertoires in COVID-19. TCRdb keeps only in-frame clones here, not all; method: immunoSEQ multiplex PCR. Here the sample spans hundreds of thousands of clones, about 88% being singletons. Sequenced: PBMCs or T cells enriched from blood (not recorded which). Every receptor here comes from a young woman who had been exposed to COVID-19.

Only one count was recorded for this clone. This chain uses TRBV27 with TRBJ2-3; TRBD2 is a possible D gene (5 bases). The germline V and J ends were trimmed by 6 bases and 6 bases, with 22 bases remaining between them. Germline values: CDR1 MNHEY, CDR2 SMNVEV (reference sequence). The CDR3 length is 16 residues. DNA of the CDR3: TGTGCCAGCAGCCGAACGACTACCGTGGACTTGGATACGCAGTATTTT. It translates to CASSRTTTVDLDTQYF.

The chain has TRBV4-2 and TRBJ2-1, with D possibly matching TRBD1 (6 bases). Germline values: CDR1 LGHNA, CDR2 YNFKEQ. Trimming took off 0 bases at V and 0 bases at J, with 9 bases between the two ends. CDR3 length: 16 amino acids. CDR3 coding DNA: TGTGCCAGCAGCCAAGATACAGGGAGCTCCTACAATGAGCAGTTCTTC. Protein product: CASSQDTGSSYNEQFF.

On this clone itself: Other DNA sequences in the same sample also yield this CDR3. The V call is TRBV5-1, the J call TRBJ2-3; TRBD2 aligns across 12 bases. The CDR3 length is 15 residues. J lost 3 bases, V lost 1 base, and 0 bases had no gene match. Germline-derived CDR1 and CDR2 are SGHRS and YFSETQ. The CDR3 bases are TGCGCCAGCAGCTTGACTAGCGGGGGGACAGATACGCAGTATTTT. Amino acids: CASSLTSGGTDTQYF.

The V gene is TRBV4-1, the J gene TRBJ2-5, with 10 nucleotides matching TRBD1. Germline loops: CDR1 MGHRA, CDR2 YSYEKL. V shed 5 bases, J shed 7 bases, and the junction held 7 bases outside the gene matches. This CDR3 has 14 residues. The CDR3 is CASSKPGQGMTQYF. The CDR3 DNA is TGCGCCAGCAGCAAACCGGGACAGGGGATGACCCAGTACTTC.

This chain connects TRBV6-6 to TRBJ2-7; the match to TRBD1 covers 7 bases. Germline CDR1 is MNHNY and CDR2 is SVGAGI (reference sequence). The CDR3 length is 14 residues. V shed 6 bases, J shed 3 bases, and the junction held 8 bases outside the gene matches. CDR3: CASSIPGQNYEQYF. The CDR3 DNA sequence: TGTGCCAGCAGCATTCCGGGACAGAACTACGAGCAGTACTTC.

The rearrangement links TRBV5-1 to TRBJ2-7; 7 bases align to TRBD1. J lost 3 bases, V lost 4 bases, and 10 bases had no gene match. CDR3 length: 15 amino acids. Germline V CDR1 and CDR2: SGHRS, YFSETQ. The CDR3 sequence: CASSPESAGGYEQYF. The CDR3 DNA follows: TGCGCCAGCAGCCCCGAGAGTGCAGGGGGCTACGAGCAGTACTTC.

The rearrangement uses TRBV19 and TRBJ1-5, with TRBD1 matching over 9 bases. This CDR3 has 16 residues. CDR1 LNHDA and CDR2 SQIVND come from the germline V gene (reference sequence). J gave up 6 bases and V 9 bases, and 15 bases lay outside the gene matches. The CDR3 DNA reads TGTGCCAGCCGGGACAGGGCCACTATAGCAACTCAGCCCCAGCATTTT. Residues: CASRDRATIATQPQHF.

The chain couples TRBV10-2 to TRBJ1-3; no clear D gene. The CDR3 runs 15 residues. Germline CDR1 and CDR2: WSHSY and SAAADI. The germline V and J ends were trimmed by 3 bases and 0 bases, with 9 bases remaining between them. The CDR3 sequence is CASSDQQTSGNTIYF. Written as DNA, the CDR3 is TGCGCCAGCAGTGATCAACAGACCTCTGGAAACACCATATATTTT.

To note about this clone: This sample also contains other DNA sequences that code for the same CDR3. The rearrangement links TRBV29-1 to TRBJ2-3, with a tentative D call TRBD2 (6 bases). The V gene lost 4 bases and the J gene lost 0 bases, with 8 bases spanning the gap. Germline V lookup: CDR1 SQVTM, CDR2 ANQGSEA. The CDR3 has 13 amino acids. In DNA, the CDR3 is TGCAGCGTTGGAGGGACTAGCACAGATACGCAGTATTTT. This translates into CSVGGTSTDTQYF.

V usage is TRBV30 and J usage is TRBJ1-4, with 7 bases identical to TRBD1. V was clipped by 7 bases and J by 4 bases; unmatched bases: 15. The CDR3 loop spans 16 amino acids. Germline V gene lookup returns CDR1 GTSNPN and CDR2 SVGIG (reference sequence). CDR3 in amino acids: CAYDYLTGPLNEKLFF. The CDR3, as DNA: TGTGCCTACGATTATCTGACAGGGCCGCTTAATGAAAAACTGTTTTTT.

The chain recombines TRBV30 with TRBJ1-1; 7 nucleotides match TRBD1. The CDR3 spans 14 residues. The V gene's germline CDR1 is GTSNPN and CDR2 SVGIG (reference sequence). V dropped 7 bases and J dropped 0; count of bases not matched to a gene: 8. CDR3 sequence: CAFYRDSLNTEAFF. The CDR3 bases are TGTGCCTTTTACCGGGACAGCCTGAACACTGAAGCTTTCTTT. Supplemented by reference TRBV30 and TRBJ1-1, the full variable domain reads SQTIHQWPATLVQPVGSPLSLECTVEGTSNPNLYWYRQAAGRGLQLLFYSVGIGQISSEVPQNLSASRPQDRQFILSSKKLLLSDSGFYLCAFYRDSLNTEAFFGQGTRLTVV.

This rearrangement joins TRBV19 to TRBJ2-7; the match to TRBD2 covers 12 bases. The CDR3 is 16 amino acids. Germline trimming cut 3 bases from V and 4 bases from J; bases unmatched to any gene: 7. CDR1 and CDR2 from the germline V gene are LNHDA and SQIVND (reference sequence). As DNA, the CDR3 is TGTGCCAGTAGTATTGCCACCGGGACTAGCGGGTACGAGCAGTACTTC. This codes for CASSIATGTSGYEQYF.

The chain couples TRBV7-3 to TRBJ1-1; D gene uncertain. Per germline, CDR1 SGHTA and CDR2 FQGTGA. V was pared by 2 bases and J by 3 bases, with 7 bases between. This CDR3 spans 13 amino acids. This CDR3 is CASSLGSDTEAFF. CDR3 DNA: TGTGCCAGCAGCTTAGGCTCCGACACTGAAGCTTTCTTT.

CDR3 protein: CASSQSDFVRGETQYF. The CDR3 nucleotides are TGCGCCAGCAGTCAATCCGACTTTGTGCGGGGAGAGACCCAGTACTTC. The V gene is TRBV23-1, the J gene TRBJ2-5; TRBD2 is a possible D gene (6 bases). TRBV23-1 is filed as an ORF, its function uncertain. The CDR3 covers 16 residues. The V end was cut by 0 bases, the J end by 4 bases, with 15 bases between.